The 28 T cell receptor beta chains in this list originate from one sample, sequenced in a study of metastatic and nonmetastatic thyroid tumors. Nobody among the patients had been given any treatment before thyroid surgery. TCRdb re-processed the PCR reads through MiXCR. In the table there are 24,000 or so clones, about 20% of which are singletons. Specimen: blood. The receptors here all came from a female donor with papillary thyroid cancer or a benign thyroid nodule (not recorded which). Some clones in this sample may be carry-over from other donors' samples.

This clone was detected many times. The rearrangement links TRBV7-2 to TRBJ1-2, with 8 nucleotides matching TRBD1. Trimming removed 4 bases from V and 4 bases from J; junction bases left unmatched: 8. CDR3 length: 15 residues. From germline, CDR1 is SGHTA and CDR2 FQGNSA. CDR3 sequence: CASSSSGTGGYGYTF. CDR3 sequence (DNA): TGTGCCAGCAGCTCCTCCGGGACAGGAGGCTATGGCTACACCTTC.

This clone has ten or more counts. A much larger clonotype is one base distant, so this may be a read error. This sequence joins TRBV6-1 and TRBJ2-1, with D possibly called TRBD1 or TRBD2 (5 bases each). The CDR3 loop spans 14 amino acids. The germline V gene encodes CDR1 MNHNS and CDR2 SASEGT. V was cut by 7 bases and J by 10 bases, with 20 bases left in between. In nucleotides, the CDR3 is TGTGCCAGCAACTCCGGGGAACCCGGGGACGAGCAGTTCTTC. It codes for CASNSGEPGDEQFF.

This clone occurred a few times. This chain uses TRBV28 with TRBJ2-3, with D tentatively TRBD2 (5 bases). CDR3 size: 14 residues. Germline V gene lookup returns CDR1 MDHEN and CDR2 SYDVKM. V was clipped by 1 base and J by 5 bases, with 10 bases between them. The CDR3 DNA is TGTGCCAGCAGTTTATCTTTGAGGGTAGATACGCAGTATTTT. Encoded protein: CASSLSLRVDTQYF.

This clone was found a few times. The V and J genes are TRBV12-3 or TRBV12-4 and TRBJ1-1, with a possible D match to TRBD1 (5 bases). The CDR3 contains 15 residues. The V end lost 7 bases, the J end lost 3 bases, and 18 bases lay between the germline ends. This CDR3 is CASTLLVQADTEAFF. The CDR3 nucleotides are TGTGCCAGCACCCTCCTGGTACAGGCGGACACTGAAGCTTTCTTT.

The chain links TRBV4-1 to TRBJ1-1; D is unresolved. The CDR3 has 15 amino acids. Per germline, CDR1 MGHRA and CDR2 YSYEKL. Trimming removed 0 bases at V and 1 base at J, with 9 bases between. DNA of the CDR3: TGCGCCAGCAGCCAAGATATGGGATCGAACACTGAAGCTTTCTTT. The encoded protein is CASSQDMGSNTEAFF.

The chain has TRBV10-3 and TRBJ2-2; tentatively, D is TRBD1 or TRBD2 (6 bases each). Between the trimmed V and J ends, which lost 3 bases and 4 bases, there was a span of 15 bases. The CDR3 consists of 16 residues. Germline CDR1 is ENHRY and CDR2 is SYGVKD. Written as DNA, the CDR3 is TGTGCCATCAGTGAAACAGAAGGAGGGGGCACCGGGGAGCTGTTTTTT. Encoded protein: CAISETEGGGTGELFF.

The table lists this clone with many counts. The chain links TRBV6-2 or TRBV6-3 to TRBJ1-2, with D possibly TRBD1 on 6 matching bases. V lost 5 bases to trimming and J lost 4 bases, with 11 bases between them. Germline V gene lookup returns CDR1 MNHEY and CDR2 SVGEGT. The CDR3 contains 13 residues. The CDR3 nucleotides are TGTGCCAGCAGTCCGGGACATATCTATGGCTACACCTTC. Translating gives CASSPGHIYGYTF.

Many counts were recorded for this clone. V and J are TRBV2 and TRBJ1-1; D call uncertain. V was cut by 7 bases and J by 0 bases, with 9 bases left in between. CDR1 is SNHLY and CDR2 is FYNNEI in the germline V gene. The CDR3 runs to 13 residues. This CDR3 reads CASKELMNTEAFF. The CDR3 coding sequence is TGTGCCAGCAAAGAACTAATGAACACTGAAGCTTTCTTT.

Concerning this clone: Other DNA sequences from this sample encode an identical CDR3 as well. This sequence joins TRBV20-1 and TRBJ2-2; 9 nucleotides line up with TRBD2. Unmatched junction bases numbered 12, after V lost 1 base and J lost 6 bases. Germline V gene sequence: CDR1 DFQATT, CDR2 SNEGSKA (reference sequence). This CDR3 is 17 amino acids long. The chain's CDR3 is CSARAPLAGGLPGELFF. CDR3 DNA: TGCAGTGCTAGAGCGCCACTTGCGGGGGGGCTGCCCGGGGAGCTGTTTTTT.

There are many counts of this clone. V usage is TRBV30 and J usage is TRBJ2-7; 9 bases align to TRBD1. CDR1 and CDR2 from the germline V gene are GTSNPN and SVGIG (reference sequence). V lost 5 bases, J lost 2 bases, and 4 bases stayed unmatched. The CDR3 has 13 residues. The DNA of the CDR3 is TGTGCCTGGGCCAGGACAGGGGCCTACGAGCAGTACTTC. It yields the protein CAWARTGAYEQYF. Based on the CDR3 plus reference TRBV30 and TRBJ2-7, the full variable domain is SQTIHQWPATLVQPVGSPLSLECTVEGTSNPNLYWYRQAAGRGLQLLFYSVGIGQISSEVPQNLSASRPQDRQFILSSKKLLLSDSGFYLCAWARTGAYEQYFGPGTRLTVT.

This clone was seen many times. The V and J genes are TRBV18 and TRBJ1-4, with no clear D. The V gene's germline CDR1 is KGHSH and CDR2 LQKENI. This CDR3 region has 13 residues. V was trimmed by 4 bases and J by 10 bases, leaving 13 bases between them. In DNA, the CDR3 is TGTGCCAGCTCACTAGGCGACGGGTTAAAACTGTTTTTT. Its translation: CASSLGDGLKLFF.

This clone is categorized as medium-sized. The V gene is TRBV6-2 or TRBV6-3, the J gene TRBJ2-7; 15 bases line up with TRBD2. The CDR3 contains 19 residues. V shed 7 bases and J 6 bases; nucleotides not matched to a gene: 19. CDR1 MNHEY and CDR2 SVGEGT come from the germline V gene. As DNA, the CDR3 is TGTGCCAGCACCACCGGGACTAGCGGGGGGCTACGACGTTCTGGCGAGCAGTACTTC. This translates into CASTTGTSGGLRRSGEQYF.

This clone is medium-sized. As DNA, the CDR3 is TGCAGTGTTTGGGGGCGGGGAGGCACAGATACGCAGTATTTT. Translating gives CSVWGRGGTDTQYF. The chain recombines TRBV20-1 with TRBJ2-3; D tentatively fits TRBD1 or TRBD2 (6 bases each). CDR1 and CDR2 from the germline V gene are DFQATT and SNEGSKA (reference sequence). Trimming stripped 7 bases from V and 1 base from J, with 15 bases between. This CDR3 contains 14 residues.

This clone qualifies as medium-sized (0.01 to 0.1%). The genes are TRBV20-1 and TRBJ2-1; 8 bases match TRBD2. Trimming at V came to 6 bases and at J to 8 bases, leaving 3 bases not matched to a gene. This CDR3 region has 11 residues. Looked up from germline, CDR1 is DFQATT and CDR2 is SNEGSKA (reference sequence). This chain's CDR3 is CSARAGDEQFF. CDR3 bases: TGCAGTGCCCGAGCGGGGGATGAGCAGTTCTTC.

This clone has just a few counts. At one of its ends the junction is not consistent with the germline gene, which may arise from a read error. V is TRBV12-3 or TRBV12-4 and J is TRBJ2-2, with TRBD2 matching over 7 bases. CDR3 size: 15 residues. The CDR3 here is CASRPFSGVSGELFF. CDR3 nucleotides: TGTGCCAGCAGGCCATTCAGCGGGGTGTCCGGTGAGCTGTTTTTT.

This clone was observed at least ten times. Given a much more abundant clone one base away, this may be a read error. This CDR3 is also generated by other DNA sequences in the sample. The chain employs TRBV12-3 or TRBV12-4 and TRBJ2-2; 8 bases fit TRBD1. J lost 5 bases, V lost 7 bases, and 9 bases had no gene match. CDR3 size: 15 residues. The CDR3 sequence: CASTLRTGNTGELFF. The CDR3 DNA follows: TGTGCCAGCACCCTACGGACAGGGAATACCGGGGAGCTGTTTTTT.

This clone was counted many times. The rearrangement joins TRBV19 to TRBJ1-2; a weak D match, TRBD1 (6 bases). Per germline, CDR1 LNHDA and CDR2 SQIVND (reference sequence). The CDR3 sequence is 14 residues long. Trimming took 7 bases from V and 0 from J, leaving 12 bases between them. The CDR3 DNA sequence: TGTGCCAGTAAAAAGGGGGTAGCTAACTATGGCTACACCTTC. It encodes CASKKGVANYGYTF. The entire variable domain, with the rest obtained from reference TRBV19 and TRBJ1-2, is as follows: DGGITQSPKYLFRKEGQNVTLSCEQNLNHDAMYWYRQDPGQGLRLIYYSQIVNDFQKGDIAEGYSVSREKKESFPLTVTSAQKNPTAFYLCASKKGVANYGYTFGSGTRLTVV.

This clone was recorded many times. V usage is TRBV12-3 or TRBV12-4 and J usage is TRBJ2-5; a weak D match, TRBD1 (6 bases). The CDR3 is made up of 14 amino acids. The V gene lost 2 bases and the J gene lost 7 bases, with 14 bases spanning the gap. CDR3 region: CASSLSGARGTQYF. For the CDR3, the DNA is TGTGCCAGCAGTTTATCAGGGGCCCGAGGGACCCAGTACTTC.

This clone was detected ten times or more. The V call is TRBV5-6, the J call TRBJ1-2; 8 positions match TRBD1. Germline trimming cut 4 bases from V and 8 bases from J; bases unmatched to any gene: 4. CDR1 and CDR2 from the germline V gene are SGHDT and YYEEEE. The CDR3 is 12 amino acids. Written as DNA, the CDR3 is TGTGCCAGCAGCCGGACAGGGCGAGGCTACACCTTC. Its protein product is CASSRTGRGYTF.

This clone was seen at least ten times. The chain is built from TRBV28 and TRBJ1-4; no firm D call. This CDR3 contains 14 residues. Trimming took off 2 bases at V and 4 bases at J, with 8 bases between the two ends. Germline V CDR1 and CDR2: MDHEN, SYDVKM. CDR3 sequence reads: CASSLREYNEKLFF. For the CDR3, the DNA is TGTGCCAGCAGTTTAAGGGAGTATAATGAAAAACTGTTTTTT.

The table lists this clone with a count of one. With a much larger clone just one base away, this may be a read error. Other DNA sequences of this sample code for an identical CDR3. J is TRBJ2-1 and V is TRBV7-6, with 7 bases lining up with TRBD2. Germline CDR1 reads SGHVS; CDR2 reads FNYEAQ. This CDR3 contains 16 residues. CDR3 DNA: TGTGCCAGCAGCTTATTTGGTCCGGGAGGTGACAACGAGCAGTTCTTC. Protein product: CASSLFGPGGDNEQFF.

This clone appeared a few times. Mismatch with germline at one junction end may stem from a read error. The V and J genes are TRBV24-1 and TRBJ2-2; 8 nucleotides agree with TRBD2. The CDR3 covers 13 residues. Germline V lookup: CDR1 KGHDR, CDR2 SFDVKD. The CDR3, as DNA: TGTGCGACCGGCGGGAGGAAGGGCGGGGAGCTGCTTTTT. It specifies CATGGRKGGELLF.

The table lists this clone with many counts. This sample also contains other DNA sequences that code for the same CDR3. The chain is built from TRBV20-1 and TRBJ1-5, with D maybe TRBD1 (5 bases). This CDR3 region has 19 residues. The germline V and J ends were trimmed by 1 base and 2 bases, with 24 bases remaining between them. CDR1 is DFQATT and CDR2 is SNEGSKA in the germline V gene (reference sequence). The CDR3 DNA sequence: TGCAGTGCTAGAGCTCCCCCGGGGACTGCCGCCGCTGGCAATCAGCCCCAGCATTTT. Encoded protein: CSARAPPGTAAAGNQPQHF.

There are many counts of this clone. This chain joins TRBV5-1 and TRBJ1-1; D is unresolved. Trimming cost V 5 bases and J 3 bases, with 17 bases left between them. The CDR3 is made up of 15 amino acids. The germline gives CDR1 SGHRS, CDR2 YFSETQ. In DNA form, the CDR3 reads TGCGCCAGCAGTTTCACCGGCACAGTGGACACTGAAGCTTTCTTT. Translated, it gives CASSFTGTVDTEAFF.

Of note for this clone: Compared with germline, one end of the junction differs, possibly owing to a read error. V usage is TRBV5-1 and J usage is TRBJ2-3, with 10 bases matching TRBD2. CDR3 size: 18 residues. From germline, CDR1 is SGHRS and CDR2 YFSETQ. CDR3 nucleotides: TGCGCCAACAGCGAGGTCGCTAGCGGGGGTACTAGCACAGATACGCAGTATTTT. This sequence encodes CANSEVASGGTSTDTQYF.

This clone has a count of ten or more. The chain joins TRBV18 to TRBJ1-1; no definite D call. CDR3 length equals 16 residues. The V end was cut by 0 bases, the J end by 0 bases, with 11 bases between. Looked up from germline, CDR1 is KGHSH and CDR2 is LQKENI. The CDR3 nucleotides read TGTGCCAGCTCACCACCGATGAGCGGCATGAACACTGAAGCTTTCTTT. Its translation: CASSPPMSGMNTEAFF.

This clone was seen repeatedly, ten times or more. The rearrangement links TRBV5-1 to TRBJ2-1, with D tentatively TRBD1 or TRBD2 (5 bases each). From germline, CDR1 is SGHRS and CDR2 YFSETQ. The CDR3 has 15 amino acids. V lost 2 bases and J lost 7, with 16 bases in between. The CDR3 is CASSFQVGVGNEQFF. DNA of the CDR3: TGCGCCAGCAGCTTTCAAGTGGGGGTTGGGAATGAGCAGTTCTTC. Full variable domain (remainder filled in from reference TRBV5-1 and TRBJ2-1): KAGVTQTPRYLIKTRGQQVTLSCSPISGHRSVSWYQQTPGQGLQFLFEYFSETQRNKGNFPGRFSGRQFSNSRSEMNVSTLELGDSALYLCASSFQVGVGNEQFFGPGTRLTVL.

The rearrangement uses TRBV5-1 and TRBJ2-7; 9 bases fit TRBD2. J lost 6 bases, V lost 3 bases, and 25 bases had no gene match. The CDR3 runs to 20 residues. Germline CDR1 SGHRS, CDR2 YFSETQ. In nucleotides, the CDR3 is TGCGCCAGCAGCTGGAACTCCTTAACGATGCGGGAGGGCCTGTCGGTCGAGCAGTACTTC. Residues: CASSWNSLTMREGLSVEQYF.